The entry below describes one T cell receptor beta chain. These data come from a study of brain T cells in children with intractable seizures. Sequencing used immunoSEQ multiplex PCR; TCRdb keeps in-frame clones, though not all of them. The sample has tens of thousands of clones; about 93% are singletons. Looked up from germline, CDR1 is SNHLY and CDR2 is FYNNEI. CDR3 size: 14 residues. Trimming removed 2 bases at V and 3 bases at J, with 8 bases between. The rearrangement uses TRBV2 and TRBJ1-5; D uncertain. Sequences were derived from peripheral blood, sampled at surgery. The TCR comes from a girl aged 2 to 10 with tuberous sclerosis and intractable seizures. The CDR3 nucleotides read TGTGCCAGCAGTGAAAGGAGGTACAATCAGCCCCAGCATTTT. It encodes CASSERRYNQPQHF. The full variable domain, with the rest looked up from reference TRBV2 and TRBJ1-5, is EPEVTQTPSHQVTQMGQEVILRCVPISNHLYFYWYRQILGQKVEFLVSFYNNEISEKSEIFDDQFSVERPDGSNFTLKIRSTKLEDSAMYFCASSERRYNQPQHFGDGTRLSIL.